This T cell receptor (beta chain) was recovered during a study of T cells in Graves' hyperthyroidism and ophthalmopathy. This clonotype was found many times. With V trimmed by 4 bases and J by 1 base, 2 bases remained unmatched. Germline V gene lookup returns CDR1 SQVTM and CDR2 ANQGSEA. The CDR3 has 15 amino acids. The source material, RNA transcripts, was used to amplify TCR beta CDR3 regions. The HTBI primer set served for first-round RT-PCR of the TCR CDR3. TCRdb analysed the multiplex PCR reads with MiXCR anew, one entry per CDR3 protein. The sample yields some 560,000 distinct CDR3 sequences, more than 15% seen once.

Sequencing was performed on blood. The TCR sequence derives from a woman under 40 with Graves' hyperthyroidism. The gene calls are TRBV29-1 and TRBJ2-3, with 13 bases aligning to TRBD2. Written as DNA, the CDR3 is TGCAGCGTTGTGGGACTAGCGGGACGCACAGATACGCAGTATTTT. Translation: CSVVGLAGRTDTQYF.